Each of the 5 T cell receptor beta chains below was sequenced from the same sample in a study of early T cells in non-severe SARS-CoV-2 infection. MiXCR was run by TCRdb on the 5' RACE reads, yielding one entry per CDR3 protein. The table has about 67,000 distinct CDR3 sequences, roughly 10% seen once. Sequencing was performed on whole blood. The origin of the receptors is an adult who was a healthcare worker with PCR-confirmed SARS-CoV-2 infection or an uninfected control (not recorded which).

In its sample, this clonotype was seen a few times. The V gene is TRBV10-3, the J gene TRBJ2-7; D gene ambiguous. The CDR3 contains 16 residues. Trimming took 4 bases from V and 5 from J, leaving 21 bases between them. Germline V lookup: CDR1 ENHRY, CDR2 SYGVKD. The CDR3 nucleotides are TGTGCCATCAGTGGTAACAGTAACTTCAGTCCAGACGAGCAGTACTTC. The encoded protein is CAISGNSNFSPDEQYF.

This clonotype occurred many times. The V gene is TRBV6-1, the J gene TRBJ2-3, with TRBD2 matching over 10 bases. The CDR3 is 15 amino acids. Germline V gene sequence: CDR1 MNHNS, CDR2 SASEGT. V shed 4 bases and J 0 bases; nucleotides not matched to a gene: 1. Here the CDR3 reads CASSGLAGSTDTQYF. The DNA of the CDR3 is TGTGCCAGCAGTGGACTAGCGGGTAGCACAGATACGCAGTATTTT.

This clonotype was detected many times. This chain joins TRBV21-1 and TRBJ2-3. TRBV21-1 is noted as a pseudogene. The CDR3 runs to 15 residues. In nucleotides, the CDR3 is TGTGCCAGCAGCAAAGGACAAGGGAACGCAGATACGCAGTATTTT. Amino acid sequence: CASSKGQGNADTQYF.

This clonotype was observed many times. V gene TRBV14 combines with J gene TRBJ2-2; D is uncertain. Germline-derived CDR1 and CDR2 are SGHDN and FVKESK. Trimming removed 2 bases from V and 7 bases from J, with 8 bases in between. The CDR3 is 13 amino acids. CDR3 in amino acids: CASSQIISGELFF. The CDR3 region has the DNA TGTGCCAGCAGCCAAATAATAAGCGGGGAGCTGTTTTTT.

This clonotype was picked up many times. The V call is TRBV7-8, the J call TRBJ1-1; D is unclear. This CDR3 has 14 amino acids. Germline V CDR1 and CDR2: SGHVS, FQNEAQ. V lost 3 bases and J 5 bases, leaving 13 bases between the germline ends. As DNA, the CDR3 is TGTGCCAGCAGCTTGTACGGGGAGGGAACTGAAGCTTTCTTT. It encodes CASSLYGEGTEAFF.